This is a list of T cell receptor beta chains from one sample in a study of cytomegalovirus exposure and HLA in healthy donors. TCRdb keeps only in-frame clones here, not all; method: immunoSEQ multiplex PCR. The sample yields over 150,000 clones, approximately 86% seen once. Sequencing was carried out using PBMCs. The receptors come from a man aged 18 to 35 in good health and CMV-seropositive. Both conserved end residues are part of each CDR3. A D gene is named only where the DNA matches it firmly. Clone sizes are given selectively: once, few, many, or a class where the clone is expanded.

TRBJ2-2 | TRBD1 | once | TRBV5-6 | CASSSDPHRDRDPGELFF | TGTGCCAGCAGCAGCGATCCTCACCGGGACAGGGATCCCGGGGAGCTGTTTTTT
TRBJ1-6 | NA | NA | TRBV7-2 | CASSSGYNSPLHF | TGTGCCAGCAGCTCGGGGTATAATTCACCCCTCCACTTT
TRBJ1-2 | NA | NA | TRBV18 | CASSPSRGYYTF | TGTGCCAGCTCACCAAGTCGGGGGTACTACACCTTC
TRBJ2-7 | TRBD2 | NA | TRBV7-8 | CASSLSGVTYEQYF | TGTGCCAGCAGCTTGAGCGGGGTTACCTACGAGCAGTACTTC
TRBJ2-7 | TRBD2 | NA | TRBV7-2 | CASSWQREGPYEQYF | TGTGCCAGCAGCTGGCAGCGGGAGGGCCCCTACGAGCAGTACTTC
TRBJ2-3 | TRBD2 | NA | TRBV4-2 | CASSQGLAGGTDTQYF | TGTGCCAGCAGCCAAGGACTAGCGGGGGGCACAGATACGCAGTATTTT
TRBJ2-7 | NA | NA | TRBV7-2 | CASSLGLAFEQYF | TGTGCCAGCAGCTTGGGACTCGCGTTCGAGCAGTACTTC
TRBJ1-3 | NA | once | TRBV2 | CASSDGVRTSGNTIYF | TGTGCCAGCAGTGATGGTGTTAGAACCTCTGGAAACACCATATATTTT
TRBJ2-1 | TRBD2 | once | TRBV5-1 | CASVGTSGLGSYNEQFF | TGCGCCAGCGTCGGGACTAGCGGGTTAGGCTCCTACAATGAGCAGTTCTTC
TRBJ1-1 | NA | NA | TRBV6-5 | CASSFDRGNTEAFF | TGTGCCAGCAGTTTCGATCGAGGGAACACTGAAGCTTTCTTT
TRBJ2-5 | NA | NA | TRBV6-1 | CASSKGGEGETQYF | TGTGCCAGCAGTAAGGGCGGCGAGGGAGAGACCCAGTACTTC
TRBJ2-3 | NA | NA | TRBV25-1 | CASRGGTDTQYF | TGTGCCAGCAGAGGGGGCACAGATACGCAGTATTTT
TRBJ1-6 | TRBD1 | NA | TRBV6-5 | CASSYTYRGNSPLHF | TGTGCCAGCAGTTACACGTACAGGGGTAATTCACCCCTCCACTTT
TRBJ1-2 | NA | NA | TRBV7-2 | CASSLEGLSYTF | TGTGCCAGCAGCTTAGAGGGGTTAAGCTACACCTTC
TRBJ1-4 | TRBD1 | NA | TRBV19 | CASSARGQTNEKLFF | TGTGCCAGTAGTGCGAGGGGACAGACTAATGAAAAACTGTTTTTT
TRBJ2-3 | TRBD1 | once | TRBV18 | CASSSIGQGRISDTQYF | TGTGCCAGCTCATCCATTGGACAGGGGAGGATTTCAGATACGCAGTATTTT
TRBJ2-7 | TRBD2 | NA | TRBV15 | CATSRLTSGGGYEQYF | TGTGCCACCAGCAGACTGACTAGCGGGGGAGGCTACGAGCAGTACTTC
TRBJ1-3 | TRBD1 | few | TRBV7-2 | CASSPRTGGFLSGNTIYF | TGTGCCAGCAGCCCCCGGACAGGGGGCTTCCTCTCTGGAAACACCATATATTTT
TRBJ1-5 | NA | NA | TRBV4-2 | CASSEPGGQPQHF | TGTGCCAGCAGCGAACCGGGGGGCCAGCCCCAGCATTTT
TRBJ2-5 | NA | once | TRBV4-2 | CASSQERVSGETQYF | TGTGCCAGCAGCCAAGAGAGGGTCTCGGGAGAGACCCAGTACTTC
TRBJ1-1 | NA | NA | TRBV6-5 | CASSQRQTLNTEAFF | TGTGCCAGCAGCCAGCGACAGACCCTGAACACTGAAGCTTTCTTT
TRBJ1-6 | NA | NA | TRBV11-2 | CASSRRAGNSPLHF | TGTGCCAGCAGCCGGCGGGCTGGTAATTCACCCCTCCACTTT
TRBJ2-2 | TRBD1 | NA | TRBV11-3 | CANSTGQGSNTGELFF | TGTGCCAACAGCACGGGACAGGGATCGAACACCGGGGAGCTGTTTTTT
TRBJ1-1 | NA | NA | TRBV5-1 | CASSLQGADLNTEAFF | TGCGCCAGCAGCCTCCAAGGGGCCGACCTGAACACTGAAGCTTTCTTT
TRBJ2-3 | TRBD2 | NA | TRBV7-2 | CASSLELAGGLGTDTQYF | TGTGCCAGCAGCTTAGAACTAGCGGGGGGGCTGGGCACAGATACGCAGTATTTT
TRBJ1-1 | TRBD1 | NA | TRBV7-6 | CASSTGVATEAFF | TGTGCCAGCAGCACAGGGGTGGCCACTGAAGCTTTCTTT
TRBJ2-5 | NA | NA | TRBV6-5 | CASSYPTSRETQYF | TGTGCCAGCAGTTACCCGACATCACGGGAGACCCAGTACTTC
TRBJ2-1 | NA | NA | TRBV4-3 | CASSQVRAGVGNEQFF | TGCGCCAGCAGCCAAGTCCGGGCAGGGGTGGGGAATGAGCAGTTCTTC
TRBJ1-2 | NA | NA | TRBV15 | CATSDRTRILDGYTF | TGTGCCACCAGTGACCGGACTCGGATCCTCGATGGCTACACCTTC
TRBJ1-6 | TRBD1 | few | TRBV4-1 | CASSELGTGHSPLHF | TGCGCCAGCAGCGAGCTCGGGACAGGGCACTCACCCCTCCACTTT
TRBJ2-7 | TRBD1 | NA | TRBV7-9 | CASSAQTGILDYEQYF | TGTGCCAGCAGCGCCCAGACAGGGATACTAGACTACGAGCAGTACTTC
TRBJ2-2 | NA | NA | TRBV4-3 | CASSQGPVNTGELFF | TGCGCCAGCAGCCAGGGGCCGGTTAACACCGGGGAGCTGTTTTTT
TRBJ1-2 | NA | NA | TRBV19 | CASSISAHWSGYTF | TGTGCCAGTAGTATAAGCGCCCATTGGAGCGGCTACACCTTC
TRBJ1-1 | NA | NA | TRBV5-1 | CASSLAGGLNTEAFF | TGCGCCAGCAGCTTGGCCGGGGGATTGAACACTGAAGCTTTCTTT
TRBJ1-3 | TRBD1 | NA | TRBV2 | CASNYRGVNTIYF | TGTGCCAGCAACTACAGGGGAGTAAACACCATATATTTT
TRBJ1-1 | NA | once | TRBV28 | CASSLGVGGAFF | TGTGCCAGCAGTTTAGGGGTGGGGGGAGCTTTCTTT
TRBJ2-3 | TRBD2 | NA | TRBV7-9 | CASSLRTSGTDTQYF | TGTGCCAGCAGCTTACGGACTAGCGGCACAGATACGCAGTATTTT